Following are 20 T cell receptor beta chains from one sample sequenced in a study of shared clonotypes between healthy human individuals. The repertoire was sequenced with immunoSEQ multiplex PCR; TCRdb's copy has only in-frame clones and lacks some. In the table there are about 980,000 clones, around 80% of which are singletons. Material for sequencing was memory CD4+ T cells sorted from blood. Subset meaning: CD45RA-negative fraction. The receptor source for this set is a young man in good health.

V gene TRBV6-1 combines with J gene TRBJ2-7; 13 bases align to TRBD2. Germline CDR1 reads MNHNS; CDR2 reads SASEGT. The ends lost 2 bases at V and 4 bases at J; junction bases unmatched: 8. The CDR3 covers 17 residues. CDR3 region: CASSERTSGSFGYEQYF. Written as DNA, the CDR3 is TGTGCCAGCAGTGAAAGGACTAGCGGGAGTTTTGGGTACGAGCAGTACTTC.

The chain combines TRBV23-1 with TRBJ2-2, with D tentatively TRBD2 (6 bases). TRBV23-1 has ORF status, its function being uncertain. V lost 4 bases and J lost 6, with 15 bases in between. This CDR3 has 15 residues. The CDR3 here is CASSPGGLDPGELFF. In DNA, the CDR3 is TGCGCCAGCAGTCCCGGAGGGCTGGATCCCGGGGAGCTGTTTTTT.

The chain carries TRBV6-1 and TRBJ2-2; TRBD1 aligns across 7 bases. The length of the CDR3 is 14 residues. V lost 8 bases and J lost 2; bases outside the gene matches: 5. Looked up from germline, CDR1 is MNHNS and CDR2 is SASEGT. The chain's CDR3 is CASRDSSNTGELFF. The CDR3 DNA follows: TGTGCCAGCCGGGACAGCTCTAACACCGGGGAGCTGTTTTTT.

CDR3 sequence: CSVAGALHQPQHF. The CDR3 DNA is TGCAGCGTAGCCGGGGCGCTCCATCAGCCCCAGCATTTT. The gene calls are TRBV29-1 and TRBJ1-5, with a weak D call TRBD1 (5 bases). The CDR3 is made up of 13 amino acids. V dropped 6 bases and J dropped 5 bases, with 14 bases sitting between them. Per germline, CDR1 SQVTM and CDR2 ANQGSEA.

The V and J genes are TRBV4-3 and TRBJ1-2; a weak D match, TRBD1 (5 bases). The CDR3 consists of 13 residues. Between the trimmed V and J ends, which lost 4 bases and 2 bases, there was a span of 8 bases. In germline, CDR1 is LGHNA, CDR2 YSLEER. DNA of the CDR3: TGCGCCAGCAGCCTTACAGGAAACTATGGCTACACCTTC. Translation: CASSLTGNYGYTF.

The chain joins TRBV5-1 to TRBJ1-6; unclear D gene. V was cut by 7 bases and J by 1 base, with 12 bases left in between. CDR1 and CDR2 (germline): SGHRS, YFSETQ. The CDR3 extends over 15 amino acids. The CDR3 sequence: CASSQSLSYNSPLHF. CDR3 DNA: TGCGCCAGCTCACAGTCCCTTTCCTATAATTCACCCCTCCACTTT.

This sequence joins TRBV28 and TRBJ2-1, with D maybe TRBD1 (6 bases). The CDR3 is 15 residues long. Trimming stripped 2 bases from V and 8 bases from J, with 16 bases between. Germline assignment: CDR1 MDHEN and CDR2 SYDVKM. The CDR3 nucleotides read TGTGCCAGCAGTTTAACAGGGAGATCTTTGGATGAGCAGTTCTTC. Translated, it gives CASSLTGRSLDEQFF.

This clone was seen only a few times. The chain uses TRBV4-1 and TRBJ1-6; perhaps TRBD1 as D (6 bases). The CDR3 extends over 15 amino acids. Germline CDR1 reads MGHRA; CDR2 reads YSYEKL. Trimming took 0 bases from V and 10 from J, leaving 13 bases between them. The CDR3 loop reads CASSQEQGQSSPLHF. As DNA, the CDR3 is TGCGCCAGCAGCCAAGAGCAGGGACAAAGCTCACCCCTCCACTTT.

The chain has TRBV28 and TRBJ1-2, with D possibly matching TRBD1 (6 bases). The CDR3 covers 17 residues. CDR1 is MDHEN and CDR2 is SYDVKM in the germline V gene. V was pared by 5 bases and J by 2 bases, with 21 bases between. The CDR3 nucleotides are TGTGCCAGCAGTCCCCAACGCAGGGGAGAAAGGAACTATGGCTACACCTTC. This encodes CASSPQRRGERNYGYTF.

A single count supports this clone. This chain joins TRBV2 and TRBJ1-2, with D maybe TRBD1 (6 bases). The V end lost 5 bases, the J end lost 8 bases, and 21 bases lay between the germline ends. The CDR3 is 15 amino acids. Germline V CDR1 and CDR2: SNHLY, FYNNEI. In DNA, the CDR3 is TGTGCCAGCAGTCTGGAGGGAAGGGGGGTTTTGGGCTACACCTTC. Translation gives CASSLEGRGVLGYTF.

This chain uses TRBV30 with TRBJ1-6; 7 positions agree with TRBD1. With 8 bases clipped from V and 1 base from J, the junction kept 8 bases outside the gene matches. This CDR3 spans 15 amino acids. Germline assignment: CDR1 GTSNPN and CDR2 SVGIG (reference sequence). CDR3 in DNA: TGTGCCGCTTCAGCAGGGGGTTCCTATAATTCACCCCTCCACTTT. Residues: CAASAGGSYNSPLHF.

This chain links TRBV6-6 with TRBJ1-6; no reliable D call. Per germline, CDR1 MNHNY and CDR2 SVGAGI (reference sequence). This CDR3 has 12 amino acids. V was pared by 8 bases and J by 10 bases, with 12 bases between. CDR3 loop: CASRGGNSPLHF. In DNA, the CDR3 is TGTGCCAGCCGAGGAGGGAACTCACCCCTCCACTTT.

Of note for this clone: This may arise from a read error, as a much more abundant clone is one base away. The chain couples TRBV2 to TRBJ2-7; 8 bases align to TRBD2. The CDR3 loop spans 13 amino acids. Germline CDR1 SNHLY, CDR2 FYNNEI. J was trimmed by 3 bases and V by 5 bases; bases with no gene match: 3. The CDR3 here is CASSPGTSYEQYF. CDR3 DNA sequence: TGTGCCAGCAGTCCCGGGACTAGCTACGAGCAGTACTTC.

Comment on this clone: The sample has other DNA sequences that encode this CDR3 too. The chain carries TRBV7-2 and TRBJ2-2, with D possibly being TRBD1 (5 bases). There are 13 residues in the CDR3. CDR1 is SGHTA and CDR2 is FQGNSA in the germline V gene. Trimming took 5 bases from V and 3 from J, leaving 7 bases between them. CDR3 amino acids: CASSLQDTGELFF. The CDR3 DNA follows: TGTGCCAGCAGCCTACAGGACACCGGGGAGCTGTTTTTT.

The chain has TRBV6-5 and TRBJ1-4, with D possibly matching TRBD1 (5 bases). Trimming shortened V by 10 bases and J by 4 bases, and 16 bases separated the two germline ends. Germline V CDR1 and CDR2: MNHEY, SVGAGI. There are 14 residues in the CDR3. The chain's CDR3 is CANLPRGYNEKLFF. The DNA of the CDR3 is TGTGCCAACCTACCCCGGGGGTATAATGAAAAACTGTTTTTT.

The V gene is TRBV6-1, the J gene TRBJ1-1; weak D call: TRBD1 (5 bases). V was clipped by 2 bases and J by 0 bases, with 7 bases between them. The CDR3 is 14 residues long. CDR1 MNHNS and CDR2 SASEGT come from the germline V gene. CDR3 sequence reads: CASSERGLNTEAFF. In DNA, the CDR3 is TGTGCCAGCAGTGAAAGGGGCCTGAACACTGAAGCTTTCTTT.

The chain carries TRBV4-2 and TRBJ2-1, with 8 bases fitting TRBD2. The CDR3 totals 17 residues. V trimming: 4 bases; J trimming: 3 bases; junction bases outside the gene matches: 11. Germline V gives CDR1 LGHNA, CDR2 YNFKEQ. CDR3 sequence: CASSRFAGGSFYNEQFF. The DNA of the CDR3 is TGTGCCAGCAGCCGATTTGCGGGGGGATCATTCTACAATGAGCAGTTCTTC.

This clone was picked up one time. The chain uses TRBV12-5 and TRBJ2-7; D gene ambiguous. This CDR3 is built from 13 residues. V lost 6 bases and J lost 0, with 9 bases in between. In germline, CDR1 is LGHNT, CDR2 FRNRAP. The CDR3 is CASGRDSSYEQYF. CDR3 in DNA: TGTGCTAGTGGGCGTGACTCCTCCTACGAGCAGTACTTC.

CDR3 region: CATSQDRFSNQPQHF. The CDR3 DNA sequence: TGTGCCACCAGCCAGGACAGATTTAGCAATCAGCCCCAGCATTTT. The chain employs TRBV15 and TRBJ1-5; possibly TRBD1 for D (6 bases). This CDR3 has 15 amino acids. Germline V lookup: CDR1 LNHNV, CDR2 YYDKDF (reference sequence). Trimming took 5 bases from V and 0 from J, leaving 11 bases between them.

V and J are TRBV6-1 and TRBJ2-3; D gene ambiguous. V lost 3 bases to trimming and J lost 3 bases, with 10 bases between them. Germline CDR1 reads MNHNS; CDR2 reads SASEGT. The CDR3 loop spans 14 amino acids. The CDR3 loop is CASSDPLETDTQYF. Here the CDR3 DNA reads TGTGCCAGCAGTGATCCTCTAGAAACAGATACGCAGTATTTT.